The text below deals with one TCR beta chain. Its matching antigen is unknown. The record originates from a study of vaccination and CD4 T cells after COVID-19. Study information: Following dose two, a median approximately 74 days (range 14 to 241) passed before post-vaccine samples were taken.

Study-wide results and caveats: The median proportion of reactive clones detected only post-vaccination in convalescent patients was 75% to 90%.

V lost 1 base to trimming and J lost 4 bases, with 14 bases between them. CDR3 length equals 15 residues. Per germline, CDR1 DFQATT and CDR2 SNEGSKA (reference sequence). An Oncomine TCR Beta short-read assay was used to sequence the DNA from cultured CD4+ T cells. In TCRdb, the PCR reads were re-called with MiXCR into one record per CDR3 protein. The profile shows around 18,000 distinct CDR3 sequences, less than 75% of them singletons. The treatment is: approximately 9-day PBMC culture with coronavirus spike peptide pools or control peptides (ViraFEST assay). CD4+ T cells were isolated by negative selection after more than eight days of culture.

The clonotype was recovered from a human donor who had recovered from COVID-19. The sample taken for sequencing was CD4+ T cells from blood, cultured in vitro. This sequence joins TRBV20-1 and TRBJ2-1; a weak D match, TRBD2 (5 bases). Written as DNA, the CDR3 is TGCAGTGCTAGAGTTCCTGGACTCCGTTACAATGAGCAGTTCTTC. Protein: CSARVPGLRYNEQFF.